This T cell receptor beta chain is drawn from a study of OX40 agonist ivuxolimab in advanced cancers. Across the study: Those enrolled were 80% to 85% male, with a mean age of around 57 years and ages from about 20 to 85.

TCRdb's copy holds only in-frame clones and misses some; the assay was immunoSEQ multiplex PCR. The sample includes around 88,000 clones, about 90% seen only once; the top ten take more than 0.5%. In germline, CDR1 is SGHRS, CDR2 YFSETQ. The CDR3 extends over 15 amino acids. V was cut by 0 bases and J by 4 bases, with 13 bases left in between. This sequence joins TRBV5-1 and TRBJ1-1; D is undetermined. The sequencing used CD4+ or CD8+ T cells sorted from blood, collected in a trial of the OX40 agonist ivuxolimab. The source of this sequence is an adult with an advanced solid tumor such as melanoma, head and neck, liver or kidney cancer. The CDR3 is CASSLVGVSGTEAFF. DNA of the CDR3: TGCGCCAGCAGCTTGGTTGGGGTATCCGGCACTGAAGCTTTCTTT.